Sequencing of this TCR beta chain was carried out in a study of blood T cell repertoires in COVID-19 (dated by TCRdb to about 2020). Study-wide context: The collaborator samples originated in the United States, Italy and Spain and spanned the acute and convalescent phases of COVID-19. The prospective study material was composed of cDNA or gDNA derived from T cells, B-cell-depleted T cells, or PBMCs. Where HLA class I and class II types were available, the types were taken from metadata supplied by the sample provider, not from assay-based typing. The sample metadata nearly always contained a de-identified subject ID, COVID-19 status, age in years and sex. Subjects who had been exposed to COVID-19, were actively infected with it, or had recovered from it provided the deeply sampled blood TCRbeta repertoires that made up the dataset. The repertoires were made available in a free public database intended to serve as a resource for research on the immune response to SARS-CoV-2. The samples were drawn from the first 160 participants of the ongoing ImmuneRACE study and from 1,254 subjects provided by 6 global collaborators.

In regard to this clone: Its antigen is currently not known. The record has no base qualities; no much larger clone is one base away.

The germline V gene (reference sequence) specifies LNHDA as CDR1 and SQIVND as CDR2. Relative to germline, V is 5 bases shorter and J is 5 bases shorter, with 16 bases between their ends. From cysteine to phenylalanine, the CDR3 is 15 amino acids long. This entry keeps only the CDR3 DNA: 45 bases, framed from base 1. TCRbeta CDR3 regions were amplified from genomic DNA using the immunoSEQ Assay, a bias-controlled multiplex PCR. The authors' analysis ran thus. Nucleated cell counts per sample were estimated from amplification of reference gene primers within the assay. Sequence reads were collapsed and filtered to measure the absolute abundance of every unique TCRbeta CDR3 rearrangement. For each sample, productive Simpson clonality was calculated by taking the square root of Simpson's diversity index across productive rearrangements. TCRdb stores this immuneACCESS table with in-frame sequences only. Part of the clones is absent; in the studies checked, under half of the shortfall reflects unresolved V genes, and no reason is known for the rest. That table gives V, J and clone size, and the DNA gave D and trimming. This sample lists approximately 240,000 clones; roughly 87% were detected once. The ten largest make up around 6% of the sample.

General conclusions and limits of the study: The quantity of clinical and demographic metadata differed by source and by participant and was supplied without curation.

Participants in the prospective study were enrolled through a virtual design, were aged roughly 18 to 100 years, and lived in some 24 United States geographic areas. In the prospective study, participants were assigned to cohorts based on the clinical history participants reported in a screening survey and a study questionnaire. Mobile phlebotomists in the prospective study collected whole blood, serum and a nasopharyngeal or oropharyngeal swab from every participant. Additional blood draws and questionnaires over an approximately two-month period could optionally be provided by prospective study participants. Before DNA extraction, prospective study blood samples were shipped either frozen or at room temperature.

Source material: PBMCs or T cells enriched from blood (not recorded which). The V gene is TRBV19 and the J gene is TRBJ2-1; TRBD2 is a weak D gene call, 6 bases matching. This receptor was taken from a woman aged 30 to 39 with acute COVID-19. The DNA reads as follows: TGTGCCAGTAGTTCACCGGGACTCACCAACAATGAGCAGTTCTTC. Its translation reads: CASSSPGLTNNEQFF.